These 21 T cell receptor beta chains came from one sample sequenced in a study of T-cell reconstitution after alpha-beta-depleted transplantation in children (dated by TCRdb to 2016 to 2018). Overall results and qualifications from the work: Hyperexpanded clone frequencies declined over subsequent months; after one year, T-cell counts and TCRbeta diversity were mostly attributed to newly produced T cells.

The sample's treatment or condition label is to be understood as: allogeneic hematopoietic cell transplantation with graft depleted of TCRalphabeta T cells and CD19 B cells. No antigen has been assigned to these receptors. Library preparation used PCR. Sequencer: Illumina HiSeq 2500. TCR library preparation used molecular barcoding, with unique molecular identifiers applied to normalize quantification of the TCRbeta repertoire. TCRdb reprocessed the public reads (quality trimming at Q25 with fastp, clone calling with MiXCR) and kept in-frame beta chains. Each CDR3 protein appears once, grouped with its most common genes and DNA. Counted in this sample were 330,000 or so distinct CDR3 sequences; over 7% of them appeared once. The top ten constitute approximately 9.6% of the sample. The source material was peripheral blood, sampled 360 days after TCRalphabeta/CD19-depleted stem cell transplant. Every receptor here comes from a female patient between 2 and 15 years old who had a stem cell transplant for Fanconi anemia, so the T cells may come from the graft donor.

This clonotype was seen more than once but under ten times. The rearrangement uses TRBV20-1 and TRBJ2-7, with D perhaps given as TRBD1 or TRBD2 (5 bases each). Trimming stripped 3 bases from V and 0 bases from J, with 18 bases between. The CDR3 covers 16 residues. Germline CDR1 and CDR2: DFQATT and SNEGSKA (reference sequence). The CDR3 nucleotides read TGCAGTGCTAGCGATCCGATTCTGGGGGTCTCCTACGAGCAGTACTTC. This sequence encodes CSASDPILGVSYEQYF.

This clonotype was detected many times. This chain uses TRBV27 with TRBJ2-3, with D hard to call. The germline gives CDR1 MNHEY, CDR2 SMNVEV (reference sequence). The V end lost 4 bases, the J end lost 6 bases, and 5 bases lay between the germline ends. This CDR3 comprises 11 residues. CDR3 sequence reads: CASSSRDTQYF. In DNA form, the CDR3 reads TGTGCCAGCAGTTCAAGGGATACGCAGTATTTT.

This clonotype was seen more than once but under ten times. The V and J genes are TRBV19 and TRBJ1-5; D unresolved. V dropped 0 bases and J dropped 6 bases, with 12 bases sitting between them. The CDR3 runs 15 residues. The germline V gene encodes CDR1 LNHDA and CDR2 SQIVND (reference sequence). CDR3 sequence (DNA): TGTGCCAGTAGTATAGATCTGCAGACATCTCAGCCCCAGCATTTT. It yields the protein CASSIDLQTSQPQHF.

This clonotype was counted a single time. The chain links TRBV5-2 to TRBJ2-2; TRBD1 is the table's D call and was not checked against the DNA. TRBV5-2 is given as a pseudogene. The CDR3 extends over 17 amino acids. The CDR3 here is CAMGPGLLCCGIGELFF. The CDR3 DNA reads TGTGCCATGGGCCCCGGGCTCCTCTGCTGCGGGATCGGGGAGCTGTTTTTT.

The rearrangement links TRBV2 to TRBJ1-1; D possibly corresponds to TRBD1 (6 bases). V gave up 8 bases and J gave up 2 bases, with 12 bases separating them. Germline values: CDR1 SNHLY, CDR2 FYNNEI. The CDR3 consists of 13 residues. The CDR3 nucleotides are TGTGCCAGCGAAGACAGGAGAAACACTGAAGCTTTCTTT. Amino acids: CASEDRRNTEAFF.

This clonotype was counted ten times or more. This chain links TRBV12-3 or TRBV12-4 with TRBJ2-7; TRBD1 aligns across 9 bases. J gave up 6 bases and V 5 bases, and 8 bases lay outside the gene matches. The CDR3 sequence is 14 residues long. The CDR3 is CASSINRGPSEQYF. The CDR3 coding sequence is TGTGCCAGCAGTATCAACAGGGGGCCCAGCGAGCAGTACTTC.

This clonotype was observed a handful of times. The chain employs TRBV7-3 and TRBJ2-6, with 9 bases matching TRBD1. J was trimmed by 0 bases and V by 4 bases; bases with no gene match: 13. This CDR3 spans 20 amino acids. Germline values: CDR1 SGHTA, CDR2 FQGTGA. The CDR3 DNA is TGTGCCAGCAGCTCGCACCCCCGGGACAGGGCCGGCTCTGGGGCCAACGTCCTGACTTTC. Its protein is CASSSHPRDRAGSGANVLTF.

The chain has TRBV11-1 and TRBJ2-2; the D gene is possibly TRBD1 (6 bases). Deletions cut 3 bases from V and 6 bases from J, with 11 bases between. Germline CDR1 reads SGHAT; CDR2 reads FQDESV (reference sequence). The CDR3 consists of 14 residues. This CDR3 reads CASSLTQGAGELFF. The DNA of the CDR3 is TGTGCCAGCAGCTTGACACAGGGTGCCGGGGAGCTGTTTTTT.

The J gene is TRBJ2-3, the V gene TRBV18, with D possibly called TRBD1 or TRBD2 (5 bases each). V dropped 4 bases and J dropped 5 bases, with 19 bases sitting between them. From germline, CDR1 is KGHSH and CDR2 LQKENI. There are 16 residues in the CDR3. The CDR3 loop is CASSLYRTRRGDTQYF. The CDR3, as DNA: TGTGCCAGCTCACTGTATCGGACACGACGGGGAGATACGCAGTATTTT.

This sequence joins TRBV6-5 and TRBJ2-1; the D gene is possibly TRBD1 (7 bases). Germline values: CDR1 MNHEY, CDR2 SVGAGI. V was trimmed by 5 bases and J by 10 bases, leaving 18 bases between them. The CDR3 is 14 residues long. CDR3 amino acids: CASSLRRGLGEQFF. CDR3 DNA sequence: TGTGCCAGCAGTCTACGGAGGGGGCTAGGGGAGCAGTTCTTC.

This clonotype was counted ten times or more. The V and J genes are TRBV5-5 and TRBJ2-5; weak D call: TRBD1 (6 bases). Germline V gene sequence: CDR1 SGHKS, CDR2 YYEKEE (reference sequence). The CDR3 loop spans 14 amino acids. The ends were cut back, 4 bases at V and 0 bases at J, with 10 bases in the middle. CDR3 residues: CASSLRTDQETQYF. CDR3 coding DNA: TGTGCCAGCAGCCTGCGGACAGACCAAGAGACCCAGTACTTC. Looking up the rest from reference TRBV5-5 and TRBJ2-5 gives the full variable domain: DAGVTQSPTHLIKTRGQQVTLRCSPISGHKSVSWYQQVLGQGPQFIFQYYEKEERGRGNFPDRFSARQFPNYSSELNVNALLLGDSALYLCASSLRTDQETQYFGPGTRLLVL.

Ten or more counts support this clonotype. The genes are TRBV9 and TRBJ2-2; maybe TRBD2 (7 bases). CDR3 length: 16 residues. In germline, CDR1 is SGDLS, CDR2 YYNGEE. V lost 0 bases, J lost 1 base, and 10 bases lay in between. DNA for the CDR3: TGTGCCAGCAGCGTAGTAGGGGGGGTGAACACCGGGGAGCTGTTTTTT. It yields the protein CASSVVGGVNTGELFF.

This clonotype has at least ten counts. The rearrangement links TRBV20-1 to TRBJ2-6; D is uncertain. The CDR3 totals 13 residues. The germline V gene has CDR1 DFQATT and CDR2 SNEGSKA (reference sequence). CDR3 region: CLALHPGANVLTF. The DNA of the CDR3 is TGCCTTGCCTTACACCCTGGGGCCAACGTCCTGACTTTC.

In its sample, this clonotype was seen many times. The V call is TRBV6-2 or TRBV6-3, the J call TRBJ2-1, with TRBD2 matching 7 bases. This CDR3 has 14 residues. The germline gives CDR1 MNHEY, CDR2 SVGEGT. Unmatched junction bases numbered 7, after V lost 6 bases and J lost 5 bases. Written as DNA, the CDR3 is TGTGCCAGCAGCAGACTAGCAATTAACAATGAGCAGTTCTTC. Translation gives CASSRLAINNEQFF.

This clonotype came up many times. V is TRBV24-1 and J is TRBJ2-2; unclear D gene. V was clipped by 6 bases and J by 4 bases, with 5 bases between them. This CDR3 comprises 12 residues. Germline assignment: CDR1 KGHDR and CDR2 SFDVKD. This CDR3 reads CATSSSTGELFF. The DNA of the CDR3 is TGTGCCACCAGTAGTTCCACCGGGGAGCTGTTTTTT.

This clonotype has ten or more counts. V and J are TRBV6-2 or TRBV6-3 and TRBJ2-7; a weak D match, TRBD1 (6 bases). CDR3 size: 13 residues. Germline CDR1 MNHEY, CDR2 SVGEGT. Trimming left V 6 bases short and J 3 bases short, with 12 bases between. The CDR3 loop reads CASSPSDSYEQYV. The CDR3 DNA reads TGTGCCAGCAGCCCCTCGGACAGCTACGAGCAGTACGTC.

This clonotype was detected only a few times. V usage is TRBV28 and J usage is TRBJ2-5, with 7 bases identical to TRBD2. This CDR3 has 13 amino acids. CDR1 is MDHEN and CDR2 is SYDVKM in the germline V gene. V dropped 7 bases and J dropped 5; count of bases not matched to a gene: 7. CDR3 sequence (DNA): TGTGCCAGCACAGGCGGGGGATGGGAGACCCAGTACTTC. Its translation is CASTGGGWETQYF.

This clonotype was seen repeatedly, ten times or more. This chain uses TRBV5-1 with TRBJ2-1; possible D gene TRBD1, 5 bases. CDR3 length: 14 residues. Germline assignment: CDR1 SGHRS and CDR2 YFSETQ. Trimming removed 0 bases from V and 8 bases from J, with 12 bases in between. The CDR3 region has the DNA TGCGCCAGCAGCTTGGAGGGGTGGTTCGATGAGCAGTTCTTC. This translates into CASSLEGWFDEQFF. Drawing the rest from reference TRBV5-1 and TRBJ2-1, the complete variable domain is KAGVTQTPRYLIKTRGQQVTLSCSPISGHRSVSWYQQTPGQGLQFLFEYFSETQRNKGNFPGRFSGRQFSNSRSEMNVSTLELGDSALYLCASSLEGWFDEQFFGPGTRLTVL.

Only a few counts were recorded for this clonotype. The genes are TRBV5-1 and TRBJ1-2, with TRBD1 matching over 7 bases. Germline V CDR1 and CDR2: SGHRS, YFSETQ. This CDR3 region has 14 residues. The ends lost 0 bases at V and 4 bases at J; junction bases unmatched: 3. The CDR3 region is CASSLEGAIYGYTF. The DNA of the CDR3 is TGCGCCAGCAGCTTGGAGGGGGCCATCTATGGCTACACCTTC.

This clonotype was seen only a few times. The rearrangement joins TRBV5-6 to TRBJ2-7, with a tentative D call TRBD1 (5 bases). Germline lookup yields CDR1 SGHDT and CDR2 YYEEEE. The CDR3 runs 14 residues. Trimming cost V 2 bases and J 2 bases, with 11 bases left between them. The CDR3 region has the DNA TGTGCCAGCAGCTTCATGAGCAGGGCCTACGAGCAGTACGTC. Its translation is CASSFMSRAYEQYV.

This clonotype was found many times. This chain connects TRBV24-1 to TRBJ2-5, with D hard to call. V was cut by 3 bases and J by 4 bases, with 8 bases left in between. The V gene's germline CDR1 is KGHDR and CDR2 SFDVKD. This CDR3 region has 13 residues. Here the CDR3 reads CATSDPGRETQYF. The CDR3 nucleotides read TGTGCCACCAGTGATCCTGGGCGAGAGACCCAGTACTTC.